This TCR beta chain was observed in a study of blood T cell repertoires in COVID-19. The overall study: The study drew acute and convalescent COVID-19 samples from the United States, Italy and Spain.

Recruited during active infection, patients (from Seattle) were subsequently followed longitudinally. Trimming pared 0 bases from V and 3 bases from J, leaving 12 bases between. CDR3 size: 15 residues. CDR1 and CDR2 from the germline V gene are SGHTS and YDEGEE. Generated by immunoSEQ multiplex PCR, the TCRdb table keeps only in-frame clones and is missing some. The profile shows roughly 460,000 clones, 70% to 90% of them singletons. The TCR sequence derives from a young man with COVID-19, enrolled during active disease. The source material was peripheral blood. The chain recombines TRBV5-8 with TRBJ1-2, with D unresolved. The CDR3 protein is CASSLAVGVYYGYTF. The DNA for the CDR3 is TGTGCCAGCAGCTTGGCCGTGGGAGTTTACTATGGCTACACCTTC.